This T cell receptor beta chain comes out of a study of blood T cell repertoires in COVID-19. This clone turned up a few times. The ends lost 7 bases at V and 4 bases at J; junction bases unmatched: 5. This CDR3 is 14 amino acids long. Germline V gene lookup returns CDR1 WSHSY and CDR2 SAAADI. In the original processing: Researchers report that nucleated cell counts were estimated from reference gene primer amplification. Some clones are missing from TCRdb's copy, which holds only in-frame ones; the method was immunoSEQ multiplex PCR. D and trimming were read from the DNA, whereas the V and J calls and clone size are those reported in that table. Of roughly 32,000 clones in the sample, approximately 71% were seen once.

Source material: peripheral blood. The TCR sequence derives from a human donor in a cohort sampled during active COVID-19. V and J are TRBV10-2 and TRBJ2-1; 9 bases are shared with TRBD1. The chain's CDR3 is CASKGQGNYNEQFF. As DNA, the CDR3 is TGCGCCAGCAAGGGACAGGGAAATTACAATGAGCAGTTCTTC.